These 19 T cell receptor beta chains originate from one sample sequenced in a study of T cells after yellow fever vaccination. Using its own MiXCR run on the 5' RACE reads, TCRdb lists one record per CDR3 protein. The data contain around 610,000 distinct CDR3 sequences, approximately 13% of them singletons. The sample consisted of PBMCs, taken on the day of the yellow fever booster vaccination. The receptors were sampled from a man in his thirties or forties who received the YFV17D yellow fever vaccine.

This chain links TRBV24-1 with TRBJ2-5, with TRBD1 as a possible D gene (6 bases). The CDR3 length is 15 residues. Germline V gives CDR1 KGHDR, CDR2 SFDVKD. Trimming stripped 3 bases from V and 2 bases from J, with 12 bases between. The CDR3 region is CATSDPGTQQETQYF. The CDR3 DNA reads as TGTGCCACCAGTGATCCCGGGACACAACAAGAGACCCAGTACTTC.

This clonotype appeared many times. This rearrangement joins TRBV7-8 to TRBJ2-3; D unclear. This CDR3 has 13 residues. Trimming stripped 1 base from V and 5 bases from J, with 7 bases between. Germline V CDR1 and CDR2: SGHVS, FQNEAQ. Here the CDR3 DNA reads TGTGCCAGCAGCTTAGTGTCCATAGATACGCAGTATTTT. Residues: CASSLVSIDTQYF.

This clonotype was seen many times. The rearrangement uses TRBV28 and TRBJ2-7; the match to TRBD1 covers 8 bases. The ends lost 11 bases at V and 4 bases at J; junction bases unmatched: 13. The germline gives CDR1 MDHEN, CDR2 SYDVKM. This CDR3 contains 14 residues. DNA for the CDR3: TGTGCCGGGTCAAGGGGACAGGACGTATACGAGCAGTACTTC. This sequence encodes CAGSRGQDVYEQYF. Drawing the rest from reference TRBV28 and TRBJ2-7, the complete variable domain is DVKVTQSSRYLVKRTGEKVFLECVQDMDHENMFWYRQDPGLGLRLIYFSYDVKMKEKGDIPEGYSVSREKKERFSLILESASTNQTSMYLCAGSRGQDVYEQYFGPGTRLTVT.

J is TRBJ1-2 and V is TRBV7-9, with 11 bases that match TRBD1. Germline assignment: CDR1 SEHNR and CDR2 FQNEAQ (reference sequence). J was trimmed by 6 bases and V by 1 base; bases with no gene match: 7. The CDR3 extends over 16 amino acids. The CDR3 DNA reads TGTGCCAGCAGCTTAGGGGTGGACAGGGGGCAAAATGGCTACACCTTC. It codes for CASSLGVDRGQNGYTF.

At least ten counts were recorded for this clonotype. The V call is TRBV4-3, the J call TRBJ2-7; 9 nucleotides agree with TRBD2. This CDR3 contains 18 residues. V was clipped by 0 bases and J by 7 bases; unmatched bases: 16. CDR1 is LGHNA and CDR2 is YSLEER in the germline V gene. CDR3 protein: CASSQDRGPGTSSYEQYF. CDR3 DNA: TGCGCCAGCAGCCAAGATAGGGGGCCCGGGACTAGCAGTTATGAGCAGTACTTC.

The J gene is TRBJ2-7, the V gene TRBV25-1, with D possibly TRBD1 on 5 matching bases. Germline-derived CDR1 and CDR2 are MGHDK and SYGVNS. V shed 3 bases and J shed 3 bases, with 12 bases lying between them. This CDR3 is built from 14 residues. DNA of the CDR3: TGTGCCAGCAGTGATCAGGGTTCTATCTACGAGCAGTACTTC. This encodes CASSDQGSIYEQYF.

This rearrangement joins TRBV5-1 to TRBJ1-6; no firm D call. V was pared by 6 bases and J by 8 bases, with 18 bases between. CDR1 and CDR2 (germline): SGHRS, YFSETQ. The CDR3 is made up of 15 amino acids. DNA for the CDR3: TGCGCCAGCACCCCGTCCCCGGCGGCTGATTCACCCCTCCACTTT. Residues: CASTPSPAADSPLHF.

This clonotype was observed a few times. The DNA for the CDR3 is TGTGCCACCAGTTCCGGGGTGAGCACCGGGGAGCTGTTTTTT. Translated, it gives CATSSGVSTGELFF. The chain carries TRBV24-1 and TRBJ2-2; TRBD2 is a possible D gene (5 bases). The germline gives CDR1 KGHDR, CDR2 SFDVKD. The length of the CDR3 is 14 residues. The V end was cut by 6 bases, the J end by 4 bases, with 11 bases between.

This chain links TRBV11-2 with TRBJ2-2, with a possible D match to TRBD2 (6 bases). Trimming took 5 bases from V and 8 from J, leaving 6 bases between them. Germline values: CDR1 SGHAT, CDR2 FQNNGV. The CDR3 is made up of 11 amino acids. CDR3 loop: CASSGGGELFF. CDR3 DNA: TGTGCCAGCAGCGGGGGGGGGGAGCTGTTTTTT.

This clonotype was detected a few times. J is TRBJ2-7 and V is TRBV6-2 or TRBV6-3; 7 bases fit TRBD2. Germline values: CDR1 MNHEY, CDR2 SVGEGT. The J segment lost 1 base and the V segment lost 1 base, leaving 4 bases of the junction unmatched. The CDR3 has 15 residues. The CDR3 sequence is CASSYLREWSYEQYF. The CDR3 DNA reads as TGTGCCAGCAGTTACTTGCGGGAGTGGTCCTACGAGCAGTACTTC.

This clonotype has more than one count but fewer than ten. This sequence joins TRBV14 and TRBJ1-1, with D unresolved. The CDR3 covers 16 residues. Germline V gives CDR1 SGHDN, CDR2 FVKESK. With 2 bases removed from V and 1 base from J, the gap between germline ends came to 14 bases. The DNA for the CDR3 is TGTGCCAGCAGCCAACTGGGGATTCTCGGGAACACTGAAGCTTTCTTT. It is translated as CASSQLGILGNTEAFF.

This clonotype was counted a few times. This rearrangement joins TRBV18 to TRBJ2-2, with TRBD2 as a possible D gene (6 bases). Germline V CDR1 and CDR2: KGHSH, LQKENI. This CDR3 has 14 amino acids. V lost 4 bases and J 8 bases, leaving 14 bases between the germline ends. As DNA, the CDR3 is TGTGCCAGCTCACGCGGGACCGACAAGGGGGAGCTGTTTTTT. Amino acids: CASSRGTDKGELFF.

This clonotype was seen more than once but under ten times. V gene TRBV28 combines with J gene TRBJ1-1; D gene unclear. The germline V gene encodes CDR1 MDHEN and CDR2 SYDVKM. The ends were cut back, 8 bases at V and 11 bases at J, with 18 bases in the middle. The CDR3 covers 12 residues. The CDR3 DNA reads TGTGCCAGCCTAACAAGTCCGGACGGGGCTTTCTTT. Translated: CASLTSPDGAFF.

This chain uses TRBV15 with TRBJ2-1; unclear D gene. V was pared by 4 bases and J by 3 bases, with 10 bases between. Germline V CDR1 and CDR2: LNHNV, YYDKDF (reference sequence). There are 14 residues in the CDR3. The chain's CDR3 is CATSKRADYNEQFF. In nucleotides, the CDR3 is TGTGCCACCAGCAAAAGGGCGGACTACAATGAGCAGTTCTTC.

This sequence joins TRBV6-5 and TRBJ2-6; D tentatively reads TRBD1 or TRBD2 (6 bases each). V gave up 0 bases and J gave up 4 bases, with 10 bases separating them. The germline V gene encodes CDR1 MNHEY and CDR2 SVGAGI. This CDR3 contains 16 residues. As DNA, the CDR3 is TGTGCCAGCAGTTACTCAGGGGGGACAGGGGCCAACGTCCTGACTTTC. Translated, it gives CASSYSGGTGANVLTF.

This clonotype was found a few times. V and J are TRBV7-9 and TRBJ2-7; D is unclear. The V end was cut by 0 bases, the J end by 5 bases, with 5 bases between. The germline CDR1 and CDR2 sequences are SEHNR and FQNEAQ (reference sequence). The CDR3 length is 12 residues. For the CDR3, the DNA is TGTGCCAGCAGCTTAGCGTCTAACGAGCAGTACTTC. Protein sequence: CASSLASNEQYF.

The chain joins TRBV7-2 to TRBJ1-2, with a tentative D call TRBD1 (5 bases). The CDR3 extends over 14 amino acids. Germline V gene lookup returns CDR1 SGHTA and CDR2 FQGNSA. The ends were cut back, 5 bases at V and 6 bases at J, with 16 bases in the middle. The CDR3 spells CASSGALLLNGYTF. CDR3 coding DNA: TGTGCCAGCAGCGGGGCCCTACTACTGAATGGCTACACCTTC.

This clonotype came up many times. A junction end diverges from the germline sequence, so it may reflect a read error. The V and J genes are TRBV5-1 and TRBJ2-7, with 7 bases aligning to TRBD2. The V gene's germline CDR1 is SGHRS and CDR2 YFSETQ. The CDR3 totals 13 residues. CDR3 residues: CASSLGLDYEQYF. The CDR3 DNA is TGTGCCAGCAGCTTAGGACTAGACTACGAGCAGTACTTC.

The CDR3 loop is CATSRDMDRAHEQYF. The CDR3 DNA reads as TGTGCCACCAGCAGAGATATGGACAGGGCCCACGAGCAGTACTTC. The chain combines TRBV15 with TRBJ2-7; 8 bases map to TRBD1. Germline CDR1 LNHNV, CDR2 YYDKDF (reference sequence). The V gene end was trimmed by 0 bases and the J gene end by 5 bases; junction bases not matched to a gene: 6. The CDR3 totals 15 residues.